One and the same sample provided the 4 T cell receptor beta chains below, sequenced in a study of radiation and T cells in renal cell carcinoma. Time point described: blood 4 weeks post-SBRT, at nephrectomy. Documented treatment: 15 Gy SBRT to primary tumor, nephrectomy 4 weeks later. Generated by immunoSEQ multiplex PCR, the TCRdb table keeps only in-frame clones and is missing some. The table records around 29,000 clones, 81% of them present only once. The sample here was blood, taken from a patient whose treatment included radiotherapy and nephrectomy. These TCRs come from a man in his 60s with renal cell carcinoma.

This rearrangement joins TRBV5-1 to TRBJ2-4; TRBD1 is a possible D gene (6 bases). Germline V CDR1 and CDR2: SGHRS, YFSETQ. The CDR3 covers 13 residues. With 0 bases removed from V and 8 bases from J, the gap between germline ends came to 9 bases. CDR3 nucleotides: TGCGCCAGCAGCTTGGACAGGGTGGACATTCAGTACTTC. Protein sequence: CASSLDRVDIQYF.

The rearrangement links TRBV7-8 to TRBJ1-1, with D tentatively TRBD1 (5 bases). Germline-derived CDR1 and CDR2 are SGHVS and FQNEAQ. The CDR3 is 13 amino acids. Trimming took 1 base from V and 5 from J, leaving 8 bases between them. The chain's CDR3 is CASSLVGVTEAFF. The CDR3 DNA follows: TGTGCCAGCAGCTTAGTAGGGGTTACTGAAGCTTTCTTT.

This clone was seen just once. The chain uses TRBV10-2 and TRBJ2-2; no reliable D call. The CDR3 covers 14 residues. From germline, CDR1 is WSHSY and CDR2 SAAADI. V was clipped by 6 bases and J by 5 bases, with 13 bases between them. This CDR3 reads CASSPTGRTGELFF. CDR3 DNA sequence: TGCGCCAGCAGCCCCACGGGTAGGACCGGGGAGCTGTTTTTT.

CDR3 nucleotides: TGTGCCAGTAGTCCAGAGTACCAAGAGACCCAGTACTTC. It specifies CASSPEYQETQYF. The chain joins TRBV19 to TRBJ2-5; D ambiguous. The germline V and J ends were trimmed by 5 bases and 0 bases, with 7 bases remaining between them. The germline V gene has CDR1 LNHDA and CDR2 SQIVND (reference sequence). CDR3 length: 13 amino acids.